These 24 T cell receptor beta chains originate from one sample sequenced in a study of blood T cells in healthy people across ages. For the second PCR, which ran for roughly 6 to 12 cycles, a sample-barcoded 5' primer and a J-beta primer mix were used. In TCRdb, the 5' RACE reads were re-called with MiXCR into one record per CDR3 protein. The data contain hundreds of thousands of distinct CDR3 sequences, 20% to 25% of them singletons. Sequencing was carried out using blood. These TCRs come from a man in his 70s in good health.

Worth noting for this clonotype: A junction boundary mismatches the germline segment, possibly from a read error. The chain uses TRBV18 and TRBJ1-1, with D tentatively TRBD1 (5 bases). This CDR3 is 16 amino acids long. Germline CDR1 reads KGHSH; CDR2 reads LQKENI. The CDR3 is CARSPSSRGTHTEAFF. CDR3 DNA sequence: TGTGCCCGCTCACCAAGTTCGAGGGGAACACACACTGAAGCTTTCTTT.

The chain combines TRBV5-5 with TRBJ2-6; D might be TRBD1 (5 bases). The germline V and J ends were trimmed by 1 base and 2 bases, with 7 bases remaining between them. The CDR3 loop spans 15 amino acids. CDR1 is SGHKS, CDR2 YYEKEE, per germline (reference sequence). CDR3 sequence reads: CASSLIQAGANVLTF. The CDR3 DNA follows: TGTGCCAGCAGCTTGATACAGGCTGGGGCCAACGTCCTGACTTTC.

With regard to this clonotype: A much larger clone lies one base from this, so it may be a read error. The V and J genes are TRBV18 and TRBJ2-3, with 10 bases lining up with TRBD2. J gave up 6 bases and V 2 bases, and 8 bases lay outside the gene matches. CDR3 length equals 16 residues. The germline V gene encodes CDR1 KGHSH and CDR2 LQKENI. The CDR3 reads CASSPMIASGSDTQYF. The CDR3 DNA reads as TGTGCCAGCTCACCAATGATCGCTAGCGGGAGCGATACGCAGTATTTT.

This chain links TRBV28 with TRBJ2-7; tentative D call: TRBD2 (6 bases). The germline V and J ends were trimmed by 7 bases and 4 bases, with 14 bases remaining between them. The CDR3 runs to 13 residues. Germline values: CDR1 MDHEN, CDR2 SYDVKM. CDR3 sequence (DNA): TGTGCCAGCACCTCTGGGGGAGGTTACGAGCAGTACTTC. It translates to CASTSGGGYEQYF.

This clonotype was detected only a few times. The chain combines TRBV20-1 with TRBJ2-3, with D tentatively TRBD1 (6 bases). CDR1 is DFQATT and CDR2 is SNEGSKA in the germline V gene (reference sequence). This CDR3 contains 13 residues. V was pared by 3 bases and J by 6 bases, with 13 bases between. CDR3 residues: CSASLVTGDTQYF. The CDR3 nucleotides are TGCAGTGCTAGTCTGGTTACAGGGGATACGCAGTATTTT.

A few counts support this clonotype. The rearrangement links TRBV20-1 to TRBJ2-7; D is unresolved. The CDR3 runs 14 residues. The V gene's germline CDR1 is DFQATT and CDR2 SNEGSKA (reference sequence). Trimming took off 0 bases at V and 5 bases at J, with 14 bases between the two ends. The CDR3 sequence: CSARDPRRRDEQYF. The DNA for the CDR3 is TGCAGTGCTAGAGATCCCCGCCGTCGGGACGAGCAGTACTTC.

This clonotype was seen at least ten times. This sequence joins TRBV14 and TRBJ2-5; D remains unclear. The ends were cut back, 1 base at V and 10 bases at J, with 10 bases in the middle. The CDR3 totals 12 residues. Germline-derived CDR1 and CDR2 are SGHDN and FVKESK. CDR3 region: CASSQVSHDQYF. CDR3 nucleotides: TGTGCCAGCAGCCAAGTCTCCCACGACCAGTACTTC.

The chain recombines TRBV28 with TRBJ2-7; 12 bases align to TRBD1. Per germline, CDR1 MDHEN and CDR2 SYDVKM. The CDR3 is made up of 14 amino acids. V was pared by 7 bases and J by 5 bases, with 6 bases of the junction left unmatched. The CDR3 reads CASKPGQGAHEQYF. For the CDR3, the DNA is TGTGCCAGCAAACCGGGACAGGGGGCCCACGAGCAGTACTTC.

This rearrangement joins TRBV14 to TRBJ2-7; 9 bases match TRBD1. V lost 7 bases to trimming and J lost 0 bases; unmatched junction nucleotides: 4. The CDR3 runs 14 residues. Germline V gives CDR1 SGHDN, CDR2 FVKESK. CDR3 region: CASKGQGSSYEQYF. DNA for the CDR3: TGTGCCAGCAAAGGACAGGGGAGCTCCTACGAGCAGTACTTC.

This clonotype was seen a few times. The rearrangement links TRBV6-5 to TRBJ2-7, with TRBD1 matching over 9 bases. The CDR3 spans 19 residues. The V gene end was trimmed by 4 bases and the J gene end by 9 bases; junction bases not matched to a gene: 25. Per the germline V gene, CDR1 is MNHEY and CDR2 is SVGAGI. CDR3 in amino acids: CASSSRSTLRDRAFLGQYF. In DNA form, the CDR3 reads TGTGCCAGCAGTTCAAGATCAACACTCCGGGACAGGGCCTTCCTTGGGCAGTACTTC.

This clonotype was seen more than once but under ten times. CDR3 coding DNA: TGCAGTGCTATCCATTCGGGGGGCGCGGGTACGCAGTATTTT. Protein sequence: CSAIHSGGAGTQYF. V is TRBV20-1 and J is TRBJ2-3; D possibly corresponds to TRBD2 (7 bases). The CDR3 is made up of 14 amino acids. The V end lost 4 bases, the J end lost 8 bases, and 19 bases lay between the germline ends. Germline-derived CDR1 and CDR2 are DFQATT and SNEGSKA (reference sequence).

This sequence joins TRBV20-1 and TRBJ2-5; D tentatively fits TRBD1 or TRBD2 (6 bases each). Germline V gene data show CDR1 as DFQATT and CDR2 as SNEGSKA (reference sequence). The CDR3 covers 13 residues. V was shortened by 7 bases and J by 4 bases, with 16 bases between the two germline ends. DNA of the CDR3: TGCAGTGTCGCAAGGGGGGCGCGAGAGACCCAGTACTTC. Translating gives CSVARGARETQYF.

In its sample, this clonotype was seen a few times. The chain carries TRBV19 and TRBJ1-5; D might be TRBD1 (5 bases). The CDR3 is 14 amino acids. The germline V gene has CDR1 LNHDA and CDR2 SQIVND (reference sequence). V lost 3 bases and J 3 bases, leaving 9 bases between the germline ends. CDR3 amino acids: CASSMQGFNQPQHF. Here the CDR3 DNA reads TGTGCCAGTAGTATGCAGGGTTTCAATCAGCCCCAGCATTTT.

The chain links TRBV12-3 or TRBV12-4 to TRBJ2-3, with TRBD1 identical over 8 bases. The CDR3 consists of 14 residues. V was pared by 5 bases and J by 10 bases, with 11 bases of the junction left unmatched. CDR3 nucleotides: TGTGCCAGCAGTCCGGGACAGGTCCCAGGGGCGCAGTATTTT. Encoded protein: CASSPGQVPGAQYF.

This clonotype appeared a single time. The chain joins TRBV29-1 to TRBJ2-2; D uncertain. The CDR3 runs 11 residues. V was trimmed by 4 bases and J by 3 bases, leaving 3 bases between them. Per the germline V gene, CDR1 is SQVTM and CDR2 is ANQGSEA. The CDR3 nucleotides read TGCAGCGTTGGACACACCGGGGAGCTGTTTTTT. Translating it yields CSVGHTGELFF.

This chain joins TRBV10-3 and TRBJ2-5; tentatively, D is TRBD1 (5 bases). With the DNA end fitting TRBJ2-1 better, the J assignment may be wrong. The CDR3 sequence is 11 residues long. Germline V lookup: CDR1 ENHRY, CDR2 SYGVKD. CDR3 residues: CAIRGQEEQFF. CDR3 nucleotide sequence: TGTGCCATCAGGGGGCAGGAGGAGCAGTTCTTC.

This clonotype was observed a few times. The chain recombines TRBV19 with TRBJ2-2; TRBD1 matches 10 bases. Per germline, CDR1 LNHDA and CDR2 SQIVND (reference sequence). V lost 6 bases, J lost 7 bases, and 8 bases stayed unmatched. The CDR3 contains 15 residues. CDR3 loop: CASRDGQGGRGELFF. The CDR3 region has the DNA TGTGCCAGTAGGGACGGACAGGGGGGTCGCGGGGAGCTGTTTTTT.

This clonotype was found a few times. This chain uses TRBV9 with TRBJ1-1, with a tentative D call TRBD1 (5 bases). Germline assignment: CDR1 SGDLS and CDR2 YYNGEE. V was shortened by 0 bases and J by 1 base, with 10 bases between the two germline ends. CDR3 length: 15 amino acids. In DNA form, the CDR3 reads TGTGCCAGCAGCGTAGATGGGGCATCGAACACTGAAGCTTTCTTT. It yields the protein CASSVDGASNTEAFF.

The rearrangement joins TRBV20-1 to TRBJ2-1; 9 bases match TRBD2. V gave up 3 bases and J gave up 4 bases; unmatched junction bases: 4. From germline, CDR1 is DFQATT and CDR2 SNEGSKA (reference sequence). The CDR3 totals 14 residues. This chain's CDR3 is CSARLAGIYNEQFF. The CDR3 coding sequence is TGCAGTGCTAGGCTAGCGGGGATATACAATGAGCAGTTCTTC.

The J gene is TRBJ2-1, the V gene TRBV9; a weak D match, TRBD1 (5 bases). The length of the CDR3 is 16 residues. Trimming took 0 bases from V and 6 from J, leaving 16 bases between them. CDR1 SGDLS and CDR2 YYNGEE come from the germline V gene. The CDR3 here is CASSVAGRAAVNEQFF. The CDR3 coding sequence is TGTGCCAGCAGCGTAGCCGGCAGGGCGGCGGTCAATGAGCAGTTCTTC.

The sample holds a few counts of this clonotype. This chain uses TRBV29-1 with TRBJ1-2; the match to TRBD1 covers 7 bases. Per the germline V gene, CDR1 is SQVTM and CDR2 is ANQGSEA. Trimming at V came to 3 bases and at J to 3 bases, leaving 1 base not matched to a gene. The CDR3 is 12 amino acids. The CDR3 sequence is CSVDGTDYGYTF. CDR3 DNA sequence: TGCAGCGTTGACGGGACAGACTATGGCTACACCTTC.

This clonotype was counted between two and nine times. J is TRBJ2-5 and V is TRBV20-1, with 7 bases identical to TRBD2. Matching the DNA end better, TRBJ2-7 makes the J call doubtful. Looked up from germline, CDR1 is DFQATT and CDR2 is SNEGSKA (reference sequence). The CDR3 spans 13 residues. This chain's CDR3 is CSASIGTTYEQYF. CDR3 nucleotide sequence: TGCAGTGCTAGTATCGGGACTACTTACGAGCAGTACTTC.

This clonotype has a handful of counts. CDR3 sequence reads: CASSLKSSGASYNEQFF. The DNA for the CDR3 is TGTGCCAGCAGCTTAAAGTCTAGCGGGGCCTCCTACAATGAGCAGTTCTTC. This chain links TRBV11-2 with TRBJ2-1, with 9 positions matching TRBD2. V shed 2 bases, J shed 0 bases, and the junction held 5 bases outside the gene matches. Germline-derived CDR1 and CDR2 are SGHAT and FQNNGV. This CDR3 is built from 17 residues.

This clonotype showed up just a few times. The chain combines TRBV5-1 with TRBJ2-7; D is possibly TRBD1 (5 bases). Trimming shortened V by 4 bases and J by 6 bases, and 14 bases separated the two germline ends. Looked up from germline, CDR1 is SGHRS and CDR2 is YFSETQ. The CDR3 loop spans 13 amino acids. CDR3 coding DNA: TGCGCCAGCAGCCTCCGACAGCCCGGCGAGCAGTACTTC. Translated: CASSLRQPGEQYF.